The 8 T cell receptor beta chains below were found in one sample sequenced in a study of blood T cells in healthy people across ages. The authors ran a second PCR of 7 to 11 cycles using a sample-barcoded 5' primer and a J-beta primer mix. One entry per CDR3 protein results from TCRdb running MiXCR on the 5' RACE reads. Among about 1.8 million distinct CDR3 sequences, roughly 49% were seen once, and the ten largest hold 2.1%. The specimen sequenced was blood. All receptors derive from a woman in her forties in good health.

This chain connects TRBV6-5 to TRBJ1-5; 8 bases map to TRBD1. V was pared by 2 bases and J by 5 bases, with 8 bases of the junction left unmatched. This CDR3 spans 16 amino acids. Germline loops: CDR1 MNHEY, CDR2 SVGAGI. The CDR3 DNA reads as TGTGCCAGCAGTTACCCTACGTCGACAGGGGATCAGCCCCAGCATTTT. It encodes CASSYPTSTGDQPQHF.

This clonotype was seen only a few times. J is TRBJ2-1 and V is TRBV15; tentatively, D is TRBD2 (5 bases). The CDR3 runs 17 residues. Germline CDR1 LNHNV, CDR2 YYDKDF (reference sequence). V was pared by 5 bases and J by 4 bases, with 21 bases between. The CDR3 is CATSPASTSFLYNEQFF. CDR3 coding DNA: TGTGCCACCAGCCCAGCATCAACTAGTTTCCTATACAATGAGCAGTTCTTC.

This clonotype was counted only a few times. The gene calls are TRBV30 and TRBJ1-2; the D is unclear. Germline CDR1 reads GTSNPN; CDR2 reads SVGIG (reference sequence). V gave up 3 bases and J gave up 8 bases, with 13 bases separating them. This CDR3 contains 12 residues. Here the CDR3 reads CAWSPSIGGYTF. CDR3 nucleotides: TGTGCCTGGAGCCCTTCCATCGGGGGCTACACCTTC.

The V and J genes are TRBV2 and TRBJ2-7, with 10 positions matching TRBD1. The CDR3 contains 13 residues. The J segment lost 6 bases and the V segment lost 4 bases, leaving 3 bases of the junction unmatched. Germline V gives CDR1 SNHLY, CDR2 FYNNEI. CDR3 nucleotides: TGTGCCAGCAGTGGACAGGGGGCTTCCGAGCAGTACTTC. Its protein product is CASSGQGASEQYF.

The chain joins TRBV6-4 to TRBJ2-5, with D possibly TRBD2 on 6 matching bases. V was clipped by 4 bases and J by 3 bases, with 12 bases between them. The CDR3 is made up of 14 amino acids. Germline CDR1 and CDR2: MRHNA and SNTAGT. As DNA, the CDR3 is TGTGCCAGCAGTGCCTGCCCGGGGGAAGAGACCCAGTACTTC. Encoded protein: CASSACPGEETQYF.

A remark on this clonotype: At one of its ends the junction is not consistent with the germline gene, which may arise from a read error. The chain carries TRBV6-4 and TRBJ2-3; TRBD2 might be the D (5 bases). The CDR3 has 13 residues. CDR1 MRHNA and CDR2 SNTAGT come from the germline V gene. The DNA of the CDR3 is TGTGCCGGCAGTGTGGAGGAGAGAAGAGGGCAGTATTTT. Residues: CAGSVEERRGQYF.

There are a few counts of this clonotype. The chain combines TRBV5-1 with TRBJ2-1; 9 bases match TRBD2. After removal of 0 bases from V and 4 bases from J, the junction contained 8 bases not matched to a gene. Germline assignment: CDR1 SGHRS and CDR2 YFSETQ. CDR3 length equals 17 residues. This CDR3 is CASSLAASGALYNEQFF. The CDR3 nucleotides read TGCGCCAGCAGCTTGGCGGCTAGCGGGGCTCTATACAATGAGCAGTTCTTC.

The rearrangement uses TRBV20-1 and TRBJ1-4, with D uncertain. V dropped 0 bases and J dropped 5 bases, with 10 bases sitting between them. Germline V CDR1 and CDR2: DFQATT, SNEGSKA (reference sequence). The length of the CDR3 is 14 residues. The CDR3: CSARDPRKNEKLFF. The CDR3 nucleotides are TGCAGTGCTAGAGATCCCAGGAAAAATGAAAAACTGTTTTTT.